The clone carrying this T cell receptor (beta chain) was observed at least ten times. V lost 0 bases to trimming and J lost 5 bases, with 11 bases between them. The CDR3 loop spans 14 amino acids. CDR1 is SGDLS, CDR2 YYNGEE, per germline. This entry is derived from a study of identical twins. TCRdb processed the 5' RACE reads anew with MiXCR; each CDR3 protein has one entry. The table shows about 890,000 distinct CDR3 sequences, with 10% to 15% occurring only once. The data were also submitted as part of a second study, on yellow fever vaccine responses in identical twins.

J is TRBJ2-5 and V is TRBV9, with D tentatively TRBD1 (6 bases). The sample was PBMCs. The sequence derives from a woman aged 18-29 years in good health. The CDR3 DNA sequence: TGTGCCAGCAGCGTAGATTATAGGGGGGAGACCCAGTACTTC. Protein: CASSVDYRGETQYF.